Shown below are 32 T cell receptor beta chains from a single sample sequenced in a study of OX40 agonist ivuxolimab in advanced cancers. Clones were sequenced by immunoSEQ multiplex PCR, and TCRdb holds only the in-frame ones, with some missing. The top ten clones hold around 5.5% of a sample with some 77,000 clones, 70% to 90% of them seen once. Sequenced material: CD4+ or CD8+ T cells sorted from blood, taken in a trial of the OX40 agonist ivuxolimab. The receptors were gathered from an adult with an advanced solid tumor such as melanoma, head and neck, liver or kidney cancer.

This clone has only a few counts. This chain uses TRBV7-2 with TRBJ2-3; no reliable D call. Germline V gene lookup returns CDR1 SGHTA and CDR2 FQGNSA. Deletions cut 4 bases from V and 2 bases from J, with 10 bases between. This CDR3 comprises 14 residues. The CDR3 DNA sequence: TGTGCCAGCAGCTGGGCGCTACCCACAGATACGCAGTATTTT. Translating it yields CASSWALPTDTQYF.

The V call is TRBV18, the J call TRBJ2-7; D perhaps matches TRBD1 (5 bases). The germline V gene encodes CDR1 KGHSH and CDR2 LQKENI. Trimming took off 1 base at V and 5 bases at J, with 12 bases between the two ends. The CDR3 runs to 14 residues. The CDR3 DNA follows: TGTGCCAGCTCACCACAGCAGGGTTCCAACGAGCAGTACTTC. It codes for CASSPQQGSNEQYF.

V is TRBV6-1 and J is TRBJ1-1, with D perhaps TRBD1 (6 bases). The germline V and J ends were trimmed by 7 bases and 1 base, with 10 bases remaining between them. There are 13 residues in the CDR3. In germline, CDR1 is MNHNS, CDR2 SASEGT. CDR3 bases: TGTGCCAGCAATCACAGGGCGAACACTGAAGCTTTCTTT. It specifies CASNHRANTEAFF.

CDR3 DNA sequence: TGCAGCGTTGGCGCGGGACAGGGGCAAGAGACCCAGTACTTC. It is translated as CSVGAGQGQETQYF. The chain has TRBV29-1 and TRBJ2-5; TRBD1 matches 10 bases. The germline gives CDR1 SQVTM, CDR2 ANQGSEA. The CDR3 sequence is 14 residues long. V shed 4 bases, J shed 2 bases, and the junction held 4 bases outside the gene matches.

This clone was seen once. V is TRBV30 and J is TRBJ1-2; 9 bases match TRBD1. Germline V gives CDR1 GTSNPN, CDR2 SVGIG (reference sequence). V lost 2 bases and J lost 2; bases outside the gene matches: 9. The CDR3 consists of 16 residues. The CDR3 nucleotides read TGTGCCTGGAGTAACCCCCCACAGGGGGCCAACTATGGCTACACCTTC. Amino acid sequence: CAWSNPPQGANYGYTF.

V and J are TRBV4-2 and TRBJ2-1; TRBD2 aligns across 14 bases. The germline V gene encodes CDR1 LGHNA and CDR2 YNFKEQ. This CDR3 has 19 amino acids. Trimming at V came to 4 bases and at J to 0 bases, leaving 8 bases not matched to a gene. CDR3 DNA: TGTGCCAGCAGCCTACGGACTAGCGGGGGGATTGGCTCCTACAATGAGCAGTTCTTC. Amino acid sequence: CASSLRTSGGIGSYNEQFF.

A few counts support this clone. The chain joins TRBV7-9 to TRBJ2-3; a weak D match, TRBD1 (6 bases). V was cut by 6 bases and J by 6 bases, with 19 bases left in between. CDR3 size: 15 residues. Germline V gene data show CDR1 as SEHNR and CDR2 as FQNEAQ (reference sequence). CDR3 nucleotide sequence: TGTGCCAGCAGTTATACTACAGGGCAGGGTGATACGCAGTATTTT. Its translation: CASSYTTGQGDTQYF.

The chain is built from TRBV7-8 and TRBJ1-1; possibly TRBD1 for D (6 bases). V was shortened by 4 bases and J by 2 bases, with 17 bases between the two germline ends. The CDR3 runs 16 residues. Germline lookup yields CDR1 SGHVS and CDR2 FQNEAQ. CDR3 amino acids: CASSSPVGGTNTEAFF. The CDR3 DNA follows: TGTGCCAGCAGCTCCCCTGTAGGGGGGACTAACACTGAAGCTTTCTTT.

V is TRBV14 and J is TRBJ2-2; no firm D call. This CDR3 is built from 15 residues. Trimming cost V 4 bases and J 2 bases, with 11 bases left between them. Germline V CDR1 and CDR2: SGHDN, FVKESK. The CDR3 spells CASSRSGPNTGELFF. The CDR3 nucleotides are TGTGCCAGCAGCCGGTCCGGACCTAACACCGGGGAGCTGTTTTTT.

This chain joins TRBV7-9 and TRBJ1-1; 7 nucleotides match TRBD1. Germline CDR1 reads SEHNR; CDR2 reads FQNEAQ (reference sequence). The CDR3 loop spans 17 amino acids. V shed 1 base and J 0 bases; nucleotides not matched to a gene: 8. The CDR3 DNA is TGTGCCAGCAGCTTAGTTACAGGGGCGGGGATGAACACTGAAGCTTTCTTT. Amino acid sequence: CASSLVTGAGMNTEAFF.

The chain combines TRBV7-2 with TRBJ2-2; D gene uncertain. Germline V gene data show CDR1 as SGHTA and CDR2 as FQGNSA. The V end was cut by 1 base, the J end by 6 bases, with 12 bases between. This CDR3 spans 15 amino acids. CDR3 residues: CASSLGPSQAGELFF. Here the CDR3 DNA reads TGTGCCAGCAGCTTAGGGCCGTCTCAGGCCGGGGAGCTGTTTTTT. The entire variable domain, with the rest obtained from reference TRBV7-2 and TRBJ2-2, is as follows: GAGVSQSPSNKVTEKGKDVELRCDPISGHTALYWYRQSLGQGLEFLIYFQGNSAPDKSGLPSDRFSAERTGGSVSTLTIQRTQQEDSAVYLCASSLGPSQAGELFFGEGSRLTVL.

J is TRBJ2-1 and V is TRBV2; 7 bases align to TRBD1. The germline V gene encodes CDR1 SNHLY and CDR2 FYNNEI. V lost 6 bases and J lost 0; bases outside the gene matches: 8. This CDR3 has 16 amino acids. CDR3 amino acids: CASRAPGQSSYNEQFF. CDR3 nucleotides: TGTGCCAGCAGGGCACCGGGACAGAGCTCCTACAATGAGCAGTTCTTC.

Here the CDR3 reads CASRGPGTGWEKLFF. The CDR3 coding sequence is TGCGCCAGCAGGGGACCCGGGACAGGGTGGGAAAAACTGTTTTTT. This chain connects TRBV4-1 to TRBJ1-4, with 9 bases identical to TRBD1. This CDR3 is built from 15 residues. After removal of 6 bases from V and 8 bases from J, the junction contained 10 bases not matched to a gene. Germline lookup yields CDR1 MGHRA and CDR2 YSYEKL.

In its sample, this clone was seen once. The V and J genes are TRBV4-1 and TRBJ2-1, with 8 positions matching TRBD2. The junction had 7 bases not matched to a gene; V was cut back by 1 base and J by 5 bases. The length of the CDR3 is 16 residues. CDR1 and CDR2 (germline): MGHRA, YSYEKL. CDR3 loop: CASSQVPGGADNEQFF. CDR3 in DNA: TGCGCCAGCAGCCAAGTACCGGGGGGGGCAGACAATGAGCAGTTCTTC.

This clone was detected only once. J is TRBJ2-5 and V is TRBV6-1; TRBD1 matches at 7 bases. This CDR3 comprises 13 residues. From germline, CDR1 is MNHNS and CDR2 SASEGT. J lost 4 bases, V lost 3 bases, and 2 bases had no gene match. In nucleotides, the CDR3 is TGTGCCAGCAGTGAGGGACAGAGAGAGACCCAGTACTTC. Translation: CASSEGQRETQYF.

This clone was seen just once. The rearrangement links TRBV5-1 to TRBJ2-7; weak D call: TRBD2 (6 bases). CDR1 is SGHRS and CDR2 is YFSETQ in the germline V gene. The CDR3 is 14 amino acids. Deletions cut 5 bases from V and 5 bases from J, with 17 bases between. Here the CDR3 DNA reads TGCGCCAGCAGATCCTACGGGGGTACGAACGAGCAGTACTTC. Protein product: CASRSYGGTNEQYF.

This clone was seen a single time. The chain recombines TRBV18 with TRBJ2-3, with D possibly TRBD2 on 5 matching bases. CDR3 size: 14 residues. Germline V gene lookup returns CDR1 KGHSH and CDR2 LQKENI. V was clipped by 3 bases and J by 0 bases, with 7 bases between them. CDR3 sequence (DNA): TGTGCCAGCTCACCGGGCGGGAGCACAGATACGCAGTATTTT. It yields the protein CASSPGGSTDTQYF.

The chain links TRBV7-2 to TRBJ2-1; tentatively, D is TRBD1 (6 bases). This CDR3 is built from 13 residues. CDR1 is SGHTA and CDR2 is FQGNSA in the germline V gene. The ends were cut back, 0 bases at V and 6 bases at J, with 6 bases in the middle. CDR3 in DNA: TGTGCCAGCAGCTTAGCAGGGGGCAATGAGCAGTTCTTC. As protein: CASSLAGGNEQFF.

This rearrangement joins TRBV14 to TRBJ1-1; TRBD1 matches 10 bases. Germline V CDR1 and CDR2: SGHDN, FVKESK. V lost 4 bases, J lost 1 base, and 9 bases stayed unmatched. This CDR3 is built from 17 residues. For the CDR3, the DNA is TGTGCCAGCAGCCTCGCCCGGGACAGGGGCCCGAACACTGAAGCTTTCTTT. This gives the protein CASSLARDRGPNTEAFF.

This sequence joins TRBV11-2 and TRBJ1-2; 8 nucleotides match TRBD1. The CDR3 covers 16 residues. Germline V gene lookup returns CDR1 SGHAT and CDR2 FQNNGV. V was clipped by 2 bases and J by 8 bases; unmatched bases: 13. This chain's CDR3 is CASSLNGGTGFEGYTF. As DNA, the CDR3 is TGTGCCAGCAGCTTAAATGGCGGGACAGGATTCGAAGGCTACACCTTC.

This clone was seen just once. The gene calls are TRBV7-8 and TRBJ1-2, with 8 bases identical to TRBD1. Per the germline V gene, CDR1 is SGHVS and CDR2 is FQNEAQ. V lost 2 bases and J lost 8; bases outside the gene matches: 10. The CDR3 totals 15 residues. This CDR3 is CASSLKQGAIGGYTF. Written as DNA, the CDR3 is TGTGCCAGCAGCTTAAAGCAGGGGGCGATTGGGGGCTACACCTTC.

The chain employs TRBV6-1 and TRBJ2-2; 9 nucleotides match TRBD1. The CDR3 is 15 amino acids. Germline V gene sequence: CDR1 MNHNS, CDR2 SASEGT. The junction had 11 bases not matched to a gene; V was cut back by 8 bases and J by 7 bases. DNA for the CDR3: TGTGCCAGCTGGATGAGGACAGGGGTGGTCGGGGAGCTGTTTTTT. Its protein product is CASWMRTGVVGELFF.

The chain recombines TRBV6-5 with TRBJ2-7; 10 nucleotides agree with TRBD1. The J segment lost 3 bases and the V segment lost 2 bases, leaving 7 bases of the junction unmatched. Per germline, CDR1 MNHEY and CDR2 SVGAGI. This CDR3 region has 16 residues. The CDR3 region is CASSYVTGTGVYEQYF. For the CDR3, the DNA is TGTGCCAGCAGTTACGTAACAGGGACAGGGGTCTACGAGCAGTACTTC.

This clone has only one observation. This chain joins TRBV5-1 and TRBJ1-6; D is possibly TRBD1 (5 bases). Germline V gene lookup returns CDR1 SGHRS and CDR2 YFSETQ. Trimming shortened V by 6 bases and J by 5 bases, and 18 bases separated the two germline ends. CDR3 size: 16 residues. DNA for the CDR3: TGCGCCAGCACCCAAAGCTCGGGGGTCCATAATTCACCCCTCCACTTT. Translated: CASTQSSGVHNSPLHF.

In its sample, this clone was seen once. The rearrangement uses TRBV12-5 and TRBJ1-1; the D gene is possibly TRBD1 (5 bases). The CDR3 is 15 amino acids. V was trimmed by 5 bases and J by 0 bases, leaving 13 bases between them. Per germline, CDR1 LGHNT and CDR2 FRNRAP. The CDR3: CASGPPTAMNTEAFF. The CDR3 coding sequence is TGTGCTAGTGGTCCTCCGACAGCGATGAACACTGAAGCTTTCTTT. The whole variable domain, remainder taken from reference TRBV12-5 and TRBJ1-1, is DARVTQTPRHKVTEMGQEVTMRCQPILGHNTVFWYRQTMMQGLELLAYFRNRAPLDDSGMPKDRFSAEMPDATLATLKIQPSEPRDSAVYFCASGPPTAMNTEAFFGQGTRLTVV.

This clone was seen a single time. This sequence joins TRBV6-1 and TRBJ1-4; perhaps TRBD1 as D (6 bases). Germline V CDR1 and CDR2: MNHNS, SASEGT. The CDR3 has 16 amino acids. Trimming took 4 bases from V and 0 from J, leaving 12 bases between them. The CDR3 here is CASSATGTATNEKLFF. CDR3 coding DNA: TGTGCCAGCAGTGCAACAGGGACCGCAACTAATGAAAAACTGTTTTTT.

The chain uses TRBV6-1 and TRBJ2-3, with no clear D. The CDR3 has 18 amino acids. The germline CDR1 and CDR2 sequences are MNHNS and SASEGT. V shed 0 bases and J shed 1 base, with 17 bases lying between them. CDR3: CASSEAVLVGLGTDTQYF. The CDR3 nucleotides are TGTGCCAGCAGTGAAGCGGTGCTGGTTGGATTAGGCACAGATACGCAGTATTTT.

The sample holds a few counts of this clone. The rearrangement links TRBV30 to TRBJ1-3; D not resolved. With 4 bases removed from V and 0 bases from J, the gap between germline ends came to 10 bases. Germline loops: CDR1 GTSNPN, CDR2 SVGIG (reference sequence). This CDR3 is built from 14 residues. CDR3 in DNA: TGTGCCTGGAATCGGCTCCTCTCTGGAAACACCATATATTTT. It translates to CAWNRLLSGNTIYF.

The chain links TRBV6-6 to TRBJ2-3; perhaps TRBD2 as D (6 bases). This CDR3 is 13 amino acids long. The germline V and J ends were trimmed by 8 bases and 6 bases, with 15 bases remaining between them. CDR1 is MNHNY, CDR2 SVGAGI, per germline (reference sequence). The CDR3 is CASLSRDPDTQYF. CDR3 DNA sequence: TGTGCCAGCTTATCGCGGGACCCGGATACGCAGTATTTT.

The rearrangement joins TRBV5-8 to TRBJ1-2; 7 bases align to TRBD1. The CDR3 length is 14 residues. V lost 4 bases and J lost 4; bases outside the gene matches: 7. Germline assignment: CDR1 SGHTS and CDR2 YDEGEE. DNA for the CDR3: TGTGCCAGCAGCGGGGGGACAGCTGCCTATGGCTACACCTTC. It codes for CASSGGTAAYGYTF.

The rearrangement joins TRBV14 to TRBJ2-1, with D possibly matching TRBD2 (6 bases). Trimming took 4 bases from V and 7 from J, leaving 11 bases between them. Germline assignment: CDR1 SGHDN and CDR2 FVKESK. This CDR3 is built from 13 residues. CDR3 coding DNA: TGTGCCAGCAGCCCCTGGGGGGAGAATGAGCAGTTCTTC. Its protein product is CASSPWGENEQFF.

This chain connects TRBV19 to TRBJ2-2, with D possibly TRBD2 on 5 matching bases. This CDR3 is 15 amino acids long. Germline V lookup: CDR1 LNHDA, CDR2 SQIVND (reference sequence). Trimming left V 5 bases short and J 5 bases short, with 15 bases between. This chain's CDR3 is CASSGDTSPTGELFF. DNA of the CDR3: TGTGCCAGTAGTGGAGATACTAGTCCAACCGGGGAGCTGTTTTTT.